This T cell receptor (beta chain) derives from a study of human T cells and chemical hapten exposure. About the study: During the approximately 24-week study period, patients had diphenylcyclopropenone applied to the scalp every week. The patients were mostly female; they had alopecia areata, totalis or universalis. The study's findings and limits: DPC sensitization left the count of TCRs above 1 in 1000 unchanged.

Germline-derived CDR1 and CDR2 are MNHEY and SVGAGI. The CDR3 has 14 residues. V dropped 4 bases and J dropped 4 bases, with 13 bases sitting between them. Remarks on this clonotype: What it binds is unknown.

Individual cDNA molecules each carried unique molecular identifiers attached by the library. TCRdb independently ran MiXCR on the RACE reads; one entry per CDR3 protein. The profile shows some 380,000 distinct CDR3 sequences, around 5% of them singletons. The time point denotes: patch test 1, 2 weeks after DPC sensitization. Documented treatment: therapeutic diphenylcyclopropenone sensitization with weekly scalp DPC. The TCR comes from a woman between 50 and 59 years old with alopecia areata. Some clones in this sample may be carry-over from other donors' samples. The sample here was whole blood, taken in connection with sensitization to the hapten diphenylcyclopropenone (DPC). The chain combines TRBV6-5 with TRBJ1-2; tentative D call: TRBD1 (5 bases). The CDR3: CASSSSGGGYGYTF. CDR3 DNA sequence: TGTGCCAGCAGTTCCAGCGGTGGGGGCTATGGCTACACCTTC.